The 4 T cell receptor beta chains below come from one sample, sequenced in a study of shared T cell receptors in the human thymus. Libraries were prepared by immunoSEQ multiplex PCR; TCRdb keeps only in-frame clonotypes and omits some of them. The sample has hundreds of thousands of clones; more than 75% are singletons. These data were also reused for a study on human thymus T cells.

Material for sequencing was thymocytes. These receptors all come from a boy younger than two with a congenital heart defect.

CDR3 region: CASSEGIQSSTDTQYF. For the CDR3, the DNA is TGTGCCAGTAGCGAGGGTATTCAATCTAGCACAGATACGCAGTATTTT. This chain joins TRBV19 and TRBJ2-3; a weak D match, TRBD2 (5 bases). CDR1 is LNHDA and CDR2 is SQIVND in the germline V gene (reference sequence). V lost 6 bases and J lost 0, with 16 bases in between. This CDR3 is built from 16 residues.

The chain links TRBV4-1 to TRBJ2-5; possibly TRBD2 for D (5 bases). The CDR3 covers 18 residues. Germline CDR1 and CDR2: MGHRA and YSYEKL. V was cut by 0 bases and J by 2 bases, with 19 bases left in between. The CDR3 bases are TGCGCCAGCAGCCAAGAACCGGAAGGTGGGTGGAGGCAAGAGACCCAGTACTTC. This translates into CASSQEPEGGWRQETQYF.

This chain's CDR3 is CASSPPPDVRQGKGNTIYF. The CDR3 coding sequence is TGTGCCAGCTCACCACCGCCCGACGTCCGACAGGGAAAAGGAAACACCATATATTTT. The rearrangement links TRBV18 to TRBJ1-3; 7 bases map to TRBD1. The CDR3 loop spans 19 amino acids. Trimming took 0 bases from V and 4 from J; bases not matched to a gene: 15. CDR1 and CDR2 from the germline V gene are KGHSH and LQKENI.

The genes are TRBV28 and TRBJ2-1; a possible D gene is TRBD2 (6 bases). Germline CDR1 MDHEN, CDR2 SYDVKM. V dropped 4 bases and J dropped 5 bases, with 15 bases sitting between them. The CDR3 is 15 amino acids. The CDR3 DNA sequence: TGTGCCAGCAGTTCCCTGGGGGGTGTAAACAATGAGCAGTTCTTC. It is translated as CASSSLGGVNNEQFF.